This T cell receptor beta chain was identified in a study of breast tumors, draining lymph nodes, adjacent tissues. In its sample, this clonotype was seen many times. Breast cancer patients provided tissue from their axillary draining lymph nodes. TCRdb processed the multiplex PCR reads anew with MiXCR; each CDR3 protein has one entry. The repertoire holds around 170,000 distinct CDR3 sequences, with roughly a third as singletons. The specimen was axillary lymph node tissue. The sequence was obtained from a female donor with breast cancer. Some clones in this sample may be carry-over from other donors' samples.

CDR3 DNA: TGTGCCAGCAGCTCCTCCCGCTACAATGAGCAGTTCTTC. It specifies CASSSSRYNEQFF. The chain uses TRBV11-3 and TRBJ2-1; no clear D gene. From germline, CDR1 is SGHNT and CDR2 YENEEA. V was shortened by 4 bases and J by 3 bases, with 7 bases between the two germline ends. The CDR3 contains 13 residues.